This TCR beta chain was sequenced for a study of blood T cell repertoires in COVID-19. Across the whole study: Sites in the United States, Italy and Spain provided acute and convalescent COVID-19 samples.

Donors of Cohort 3 who recovered were those that had two negative PCRs, clearance, or symptom resolution. The CDR3 is 17 residues long. J was trimmed by 15 bases and V by 1 base; bases with no gene match: 18. In germline, CDR1 is KGHSH, CDR2 LQKENI. In the original processing: Estimates of nucleated cell counts were drawn from the amplification of reference gene primers. Sequencing was performed with immunoSEQ multiplex PCR; in TCRdb, only in-frame clones are kept and a portion is missing. That table furnishes V, J and clone size, whereas the DNA furnished D and trimming. The table records 200,000 to 300,000 clones, about nine tenths of them present only once.

The clonotype comes from a woman in her late teens or twenties who had recovered from COVID-19. What was sequenced was PBMCs or T cells enriched from blood (not recorded which). The chain combines TRBV18 with TRBJ2-1; 10 nucleotides agree with TRBD2. The CDR3 bases are TGTGCCAGCTCACCACGAGTCGGAGCGGGAGGGCTGGTTCGACGGTTCTTC. It yields the protein CASSPRVGAGGLVRRFF.